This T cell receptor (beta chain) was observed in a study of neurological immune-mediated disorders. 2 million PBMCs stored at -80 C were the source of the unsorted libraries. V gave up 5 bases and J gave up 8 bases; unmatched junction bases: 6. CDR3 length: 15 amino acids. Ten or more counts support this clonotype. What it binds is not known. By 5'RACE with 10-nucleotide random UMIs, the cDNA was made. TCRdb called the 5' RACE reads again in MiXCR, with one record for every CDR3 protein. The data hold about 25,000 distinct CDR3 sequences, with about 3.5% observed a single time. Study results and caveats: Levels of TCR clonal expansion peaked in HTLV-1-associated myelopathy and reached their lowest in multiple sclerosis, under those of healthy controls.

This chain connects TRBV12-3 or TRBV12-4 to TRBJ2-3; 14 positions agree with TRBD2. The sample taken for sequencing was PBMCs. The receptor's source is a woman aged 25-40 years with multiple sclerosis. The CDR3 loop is CASSGGLAGEGTQYF. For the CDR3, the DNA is TGTGCCAGCAGTGGGGGACTAGCGGGAGAGGGTACGCAGTATTTT.